This T cell receptor (beta chain) was sequenced in a study of blood T cell repertoires in COVID-19. Germline loops: CDR1 WNHNN, CDR2 SYGVQD (reference sequence). The V segment lost 8 bases and the J segment 5 bases; nucleotides outside the gene matches: 8. This CDR3 is built from 14 residues. Repertoires were generated with immunoSEQ multiplex PCR, while TCRdb's copy carries only in-frame clones and drops some. The table shows about 330,000 clones, with over 80% occurring only once. This receptor was obtained from a man aged 30 to 39 with COVID-19, enrolled during active disease. Specimen: peripheral blood. This chain uses TRBV10-1 with TRBJ1-4, with 7 bases that match TRBD1. The CDR3 DNA reads TGCGCCAGCCCTCAGACAGGGAGGAATGAAAAACTGTTTTTT. Translated: CASPQTGRNEKLFF.